Below are 28 T cell receptor beta chains sequenced from a single sample in a study of patients and donors after allogeneic stem cell transplantation. MiXCR, applied by TCRdb to the RT-PCR reads, yields one record per CDR3 protein. The table has more than 850,000 distinct CDR3 sequences, over 15% seen once; the top ten hold 6%. The sample comprised blood, either unsorted or a sorted T cell fraction (not recorded which). These receptors were obtained from a human donor who was either an allogeneic HSCT recipient or a stem cell or donor lymphocyte infusion donor (not recorded which). It is not recorded whose cells these are; they may come from a transplant donor.

This clonotype was picked up a small number of times. The V call is TRBV4-2, the J call TRBJ2-7, with TRBD1 matching over 7 bases. The germline V gene has CDR1 LGHNA and CDR2 YNFKEQ. The V gene end was trimmed by 4 bases and the J gene end by 6 bases; junction bases not matched to a gene: 15. The CDR3 loop spans 16 amino acids. This chain's CDR3 is CASSLSSGGVPLEQYF. Here the CDR3 DNA reads TGTGCCAGCAGCCTCTCGTCAGGGGGAGTACCCCTCGAGCAGTACTTC.

Many counts were recorded for this clonotype. V and J are TRBV3-1 and TRBJ1-1; TRBD1 agrees at 8 bases. This CDR3 is 12 amino acids long. Losses at the gene ends were 1 base for V and 11 bases for J; bases not matched to a gene: 3. The germline V gene encodes CDR1 LGHDT and CDR2 YNNKEL (reference sequence). The CDR3 here is CASSQGTGKAFF. DNA of the CDR3: TGTGCCAGCAGCCAAGGGACAGGGAAGGCTTTCTTT.

The gene calls are TRBV27 and TRBJ1-5; D might be TRBD1 (6 bases). The CDR3 is made up of 14 amino acids. Trimming left V 6 bases short and J 5 bases short, with 14 bases between. Looked up from germline, CDR1 is MNHEY and CDR2 is SMNVEV (reference sequence). CDR3 region: CASSPGGGYQPQHF. The DNA of the CDR3 is TGTGCCAGCAGCCCTGGGGGGGGCTATCAGCCCCAGCATTTT.

The chain recombines TRBV24-1 with TRBJ2-1; TRBD1 agrees at 10 bases. J lost 4 bases, V lost 2 bases, and 1 base had no gene match. Germline values: CDR1 KGHDR, CDR2 SFDVKD. The CDR3 covers 15 residues. The CDR3 region has the DNA TGTGCCACCAGTGATTGGACAGGGGGTTACAATGAGCAGTTCTTC. This encodes CATSDWTGGYNEQFF.

This clonotype appeared many times. The V and J genes are TRBV29-1 and TRBJ1-1, with D perhaps matching TRBD1 (5 bases). Germline V gives CDR1 SQVTM, CDR2 ANQGSEA. The CDR3 contains 12 residues. V lost 3 bases and J lost 6, with 11 bases in between. DNA of the CDR3: TGCAGCGTTGACGCAGGGTACGCTGAAGCTTTCTTT. Protein: CSVDAGYAEAFF.

The chain joins TRBV9 to TRBJ2-3, with 7 bases lining up with TRBD2. The junction had 9 bases not matched to a gene; V was cut back by 0 bases and J by 2 bases. Germline CDR1 is SGDLS and CDR2 is YYNGEE. This CDR3 spans 17 amino acids. The CDR3 DNA sequence: TGTGCCAGCAGCGTAGGGTTTGCTAGCGGATACACAGATACGCAGTATTTT. This sequence encodes CASSVGFASGYTDTQYF.

This clonotype has only a few counts. In DNA, the CDR3 is TGTGCCAGCAGCTTACCGGGGTTGGATGGCTACACCTTC. This translates into CASSLPGLDGYTF. The chain links TRBV7-8 to TRBJ1-2; no clear D gene. CDR3 size: 13 residues. CDR1 is SGHVS, CDR2 FQNEAQ, per germline. Trimming stripped 2 bases from V and 6 bases from J, with 10 bases between.

The rearrangement links TRBV27 to TRBJ1-5; tentative D call: TRBD1 (5 bases). Trimming took 2 bases from V and 2 from J, leaving 16 bases between them. The CDR3 consists of 17 residues. Germline V gene sequence: CDR1 MNHEY, CDR2 SMNVEV (reference sequence). This CDR3 reads CASSLTVGLGGNQPQHF. CDR3 DNA sequence: TGTGCCAGCAGTTTAACGGTGGGGTTGGGGGGCAATCAGCCCCAGCATTTT.

This clonotype was picked up many times. The CDR3 DNA reads TGTGCCAGCAGCACAAACCGGGACGGGAGGGACGAGCAGTACTTC. Translation: CASSTNRDGRDEQYF. The V gene is TRBV5-5, the J gene TRBJ2-7, with 8 bases that match TRBD2. The germline V gene encodes CDR1 SGHKS and CDR2 YYEKEE (reference sequence). The CDR3 is 15 amino acids. V shed 4 bases, J shed 5 bases, and the junction held 11 bases outside the gene matches.

There are a few counts of this clonotype. The chain couples TRBV10-3 to TRBJ1-5; D is unresolved. V was shortened by 10 bases and J by 2 bases, with 9 bases between the two germline ends. Germline lookup yields CDR1 ENHRY and CDR2 SYGVKD. The CDR3 runs 12 residues. CDR3 DNA: TGTGCCACCACGGACGGCAATCAGCCCCAGCATTTT. Its protein is CATTDGNQPQHF.

This clonotype appeared many times. The CDR3 nucleotides read TGTGCCAGCAGCTTAGCCAGGACTAGCGGGGTCCTTAGCACAGATACGCAGTATTTT. This sequence encodes CASSLARTSGVLSTDTQYF. The gene calls are TRBV7-2 and TRBJ2-3; 12 bases agree with TRBD2. Looked up from germline, CDR1 is SGHTA and CDR2 is FQGNSA. There are 19 residues in the CDR3. Losses at the gene ends were 0 bases for V and 0 bases for J; bases not matched to a gene: 7.

The gene calls are TRBV12-3 or TRBV12-4 and TRBJ1-1; a possible D gene is TRBD1 (6 bases). The CDR3 totals 13 residues. V lost 6 bases and J lost 3, with 11 bases in between. CDR3 in DNA: TGTGCCAGCAGCTATACAGGGTACACTGAAGCTTTCTTT. Translated: CASSYTGYTEAFF.

V usage is TRBV6-2 or TRBV6-3 and J usage is TRBJ2-1; no firm D call. CDR1 and CDR2 (germline): MNHEY, SVGEGT. Trimming shortened V by 2 bases and J by 0 bases, and 11 bases separated the two germline ends. This CDR3 comprises 16 residues. DNA of the CDR3: TGTGCCAGCAGTTACGGATCGGAAGGCTCCTACAATGAGCAGTTCTTC. This encodes CASSYGSEGSYNEQFF.

V is TRBV24-1 and J is TRBJ2-1; the D is unclear. Germline CDR1 is KGHDR and CDR2 is SFDVKD. Trimming pared 5 bases from V and 0 bases from J, leaving 10 bases between. The CDR3 has 15 amino acids. The CDR3 reads CATSVGKYSYNEQFF. The CDR3 coding sequence is TGTGCCACCAGTGTAGGGAAGTACTCCTACAATGAGCAGTTCTTC.

In its sample, this clonotype was seen a few times. The chain couples TRBV2 to TRBJ1-5; TRBD1 matches at 7 bases. From germline, CDR1 is SNHLY and CDR2 FYNNEI. The trim removed 5 bases at V and 2 bases at J, leaving 9 bases unmatched. The length of the CDR3 is 16 residues. DNA of the CDR3: TGTGCCAGCAGTAGAGGGGGCCCCTCTGGCAATCAGCCCCAGCATTTT. Residues: CASSRGGPSGNQPQHF. The full variable domain, rest sourced from reference TRBV2 and TRBJ1-5, is EPEVTQTPSHQVTQMGQEVILRCVPISNHLYFYWYRQILGQKVEFLVSFYNNEISEKSEIFDDQFSVERPDGSNFTLKIRSTKLEDSAMYFCASSRGGPSGNQPQHFGDGTRLSIL.

This chain's CDR3 is CASSRGTTGELFF. Here the CDR3 DNA reads TGTGCCAGCAGCCGCGGAACCACCGGGGAGCTGTTTTTT. V is TRBV7-3 and J is TRBJ2-2; D is ambiguous. Per the germline V gene, CDR1 is SGHTA and CDR2 is FQGTGA. The CDR3 is made up of 13 amino acids. Trimming took off 5 bases at V and 4 bases at J, with 8 bases between the two ends.

This sequence joins TRBV6-2 or TRBV6-3 and TRBJ2-7; D is unclear. Germline V gene sequence: CDR1 MNHEY, CDR2 SVGEGT. The V gene lost 4 bases and the J gene lost 0 bases, with 7 bases spanning the gap. The CDR3 is 13 residues long. The CDR3 here is CASSSQYSYEQYF. CDR3 coding DNA: TGTGCCAGCAGTTCACAGTACTCCTACGAGCAGTACTTC.

This clonotype turned up a few times. The V call is TRBV24-1, the J call TRBJ2-4, with 8 bases matching TRBD1. V lost 2 bases to trimming and J lost 0 bases; unmatched junction nucleotides: 5. The CDR3 has 17 amino acids. The germline V gene encodes CDR1 KGHDR and CDR2 SFDVKD. The CDR3 here is CATSDSGTGAAKNIQYF. CDR3 DNA sequence: TGTGCCACCAGTGATTCCGGGACAGGCGCAGCCAAAAACATTCAGTACTTC.

This clonotype turned up a few times. The V and J genes are TRBV6-1 and TRBJ2-7, with no clear D. CDR1 is MNHNS, CDR2 SASEGT, per germline. The CDR3 extends over 13 amino acids. V lost 5 bases and J lost 2, with 10 bases in between. The CDR3 DNA follows: TGTGCCAGCAGTCGCCGTAAAACCTACGAGCAGTACTTC. This codes for CASSRRKTYEQYF.

This clonotype was found a few times. The chain combines TRBV11-3 with TRBJ2-3; 9 positions agree with TRBD1. V shed 5 bases and J 0 bases; nucleotides not matched to a gene: 3. The V gene's germline CDR1 is SGHNT and CDR2 YENEEA. CDR3 length: 15 residues. The CDR3 DNA reads as TGTGCCAGCAGCGGGACAGGGTCGAGCACAGATACGCAGTATTTT. As protein: CASSGTGSSTDTQYF.

Many counts were recorded for this clonotype. Sequence at one end of the junction differs from germline and may be a read error. The chain combines TRBV4-3 with TRBJ1-2; D is ambiguous. The CDR3 has 12 residues. CDR1 is LGHNA and CDR2 is YSLEER in the germline V gene. The CDR3 coding sequence is TGTGCCAGCAGCCAAGAGGGCTATGGCTACACCTTC. Translating gives CASSQEGYGYTF.

A note on this clonotype: One junction end does not reproduce the germline sequence, and a read error may be involved. V usage is TRBV7-3 and J usage is TRBJ1-2; maybe TRBD1 (5 bases). Germline CDR1 reads SGHTA; CDR2 reads FQGTGA. CDR3 size: 13 residues. This CDR3 is CASSLTPGDGYTF. The CDR3 coding sequence is TGTGCCAGCAGCCTAACCCCGGGGGATGGCTACACCTTC. The complete variable domain, with remaining parts taken from reference TRBV7-3 and TRBJ1-2, reads GAGVSQTPSNKVTEKGKYVELRCDPISGHTALYWYRQSLGQGPEFLIYFQGTGAADDSGLPNDRFFAVRPEGSVSTLKIQRTERGDSAVYLCASSLTPGDGYTFGSGTRLTVV.

The chain carries TRBV18 and TRBJ2-7; 8 bases agree with TRBD1. V lost 3 bases to trimming and J lost 0 bases; unmatched junction nucleotides: 4. The CDR3 contains 15 residues. The germline CDR1 and CDR2 sequences are KGHSH and LQKENI. The CDR3 DNA is TGTGCCAGCTCACCCCCTGGGACAGGCTCCTACGAGCAGTACTTC. Translating gives CASSPPGTGSYEQYF.

The table lists this clonotype with a few counts. The genes are TRBV24-1 and TRBJ1-6; weak D call: TRBD1 (5 bases). The CDR3 runs 15 residues. Germline CDR1 is KGHDR and CDR2 is SFDVKD. V was clipped by 8 bases and J by 11 bases, with 21 bases between them. The CDR3 bases are TGTGCCACCAAGCGGGGCGATCTAACTAGGCCACCCCTCCACTTT. Its protein is CATKRGDLTRPPLHF.

This clonotype has a handful of counts. The chain links TRBV12-3 or TRBV12-4 to TRBJ1-4; the match to TRBD1 covers 7 bases. The CDR3 extends over 15 amino acids. V gave up 8 bases and J gave up 7 bases; unmatched junction bases: 13. CDR3 in amino acids: CASGITRDSGEKLFF. In DNA form, the CDR3 reads TGTGCCAGCGGAATTACCCGGGACAGTGGTGAAAAACTGTTTTTT.

A few counts support this clonotype. The chain uses TRBV20-1 and TRBJ2-5, with TRBD2 matching over 14 bases. Germline V gene data show CDR1 as DFQATT and CDR2 as SNEGSKA (reference sequence). Trimming removed 5 bases from V and 7 bases from J; junction bases left unmatched: 12. The CDR3 runs 16 residues. CDR3 amino acids: CSAGNGLAGGSATQYF. CDR3 nucleotides: TGCAGTGCTGGCAACGGACTAGCGGGGGGCAGCGCGACCCAGTACTTC.

V gene TRBV29-1 combines with J gene TRBJ1-2; the D gene is possibly TRBD1 (5 bases). Germline lookup yields CDR1 SQVTM and CDR2 ANQGSEA. Deletions cut 4 bases from V and 4 bases from J, with 10 bases between. The CDR3 spans 12 residues. CDR3 sequence reads: CSVGGEIYGYTF. For the CDR3, the DNA is TGCAGCGTTGGGGGGGAAATCTATGGCTACACCTTC.

In this sample, this clonotype turned up a few times. The rearrangement uses TRBV5-6 and TRBJ2-7; the match to TRBD2 covers 9 bases. Germline CDR1 and CDR2: SGHDT and YYEEEE. J lost 5 bases, V lost 1 base, and 7 bases had no gene match. This CDR3 is 15 amino acids long. CDR3 DNA: TGTGCCAGCAGCTTGAATAGCGGGAGAGGGCACGAGCAGTACTTC. This codes for CASSLNSGRGHEQYF.